This T cell receptor beta chain derives from a study of OX40 agonist ivuxolimab in advanced cancers. About the investigation overall: Ivuxolimab was an agonistic, fully human IgG2 monoclonal antibody directed against OX40 (CD134), a costimulatory receptor. Intravenous ivuxolimab was administered to patients every 2 weeks at six dose levels: 0.01, 0.1, 0.3, 1.5, 3 and 10 mg/kg. Among the 52 dose-escalation patients, around 19 had hepatocellular carcinoma, about 15 melanoma, 9 renal cell carcinoma and 9 head and neck cancer. A male proportion of around 80% and a mean age of approximately 55 years, ranging from roughly 23 to 79, were recorded for the dose-escalation cohort. Patients were allowed to have had prior anti-PD-1, anti-PD-L1 or anti-CTLA-4 therapy, and 40% of the dose-escalation patients had been treated with checkpoint inhibitors. Partial responses were achieved by three dose-escalation patients, of whom one had hepatocellular carcinoma and two had cutaneous melanoma. The point of sequencing TCRbeta in the periphery was to test whether ivuxolimab changed TCR sequence diversity and drove clonal T-cell expansion. The paper describes the monotherapy dose-escalation part (N of about 57 patients) of the phase I trial of ivuxolimab. Study-wide findings and limitations: The antigen specificity of the peripheral T cells that underwent clonal expansion was not determined. At doses of 0.1 to 3.0 mg/kg, clonal expansion of both CD4+ and CD8+ T cells in blood was seen between baseline and week 6. After ivuxolimab, more expanded clones were found on average in CD8+ T cells than in CD4+ T cells. Low levels of normalized T-cell clonal expansion were also seen in some patients who did not respond. Partial responders in the 0.1-3.0 mg/kg groups had among the lowest normalized peripheral clonal expansion, especially among CD8+ T cells.

Genomic DNA was extracted from sorted cells for sequencing of the TCRbeta CDR3 region. The immunoSEQ Assay was used for sequencing of TCRbeta CDR3 regions. TCRdb obtained this table from immuneACCESS and retained in-frame rearrangements with V and J assigned. These tables miss some clones; where compared with another copy, unresolved V genes account for less than half of the shortfall, and the remainder is unexplained. In this sample the table shows 55,000 to 75,000 clones, roughly 86% of which occur a single time. The top ten constitute roughly 0.99% of the sample. The trial excluded patients who had a history of autoimmune disease or were on systemic immunosuppression. Peripheral blood for TCR sequencing was drawn from every dose cohort at baseline, at cycle 4 day 1 and at cycle 7 day 1. The samples were taken from a phase I, first-in-human, multicenter, open-label dose-escalation trial of ivuxolimab. Adults with locally advanced or metastatic head and neck squamous cell, hepatocellular, melanoma or renal cell carcinoma were enrolled in the trial. CD4+ and CD8+ T cells were sorted separately from peripheral blood before TCR sequencing.

As regards this clone: It lacks a known antigen. Per-base qualities were not stored, and no clone one base away is much larger.

This specimen was CD4+ or CD8+ T cells sorted from blood, taken in a trial of the OX40 agonist ivuxolimab. This receptor was identified in an adult with an advanced solid tumor such as melanoma, head and neck, liver or kidney cancer.

At the DNA level, the sequence is TGTGCCAGCAGTTTAACAGCCGGGGGGAATGAAAAACTGTTTTTT. It translates as CASSLTAGGNEKLFF. Recombination connected TRBV6-5 to TRBJ1-4, with TRBD1 perhaps the D gene, on 5 matching bases. From its cysteine to its phenylalanine, the CDR3 spans 15 amino acids. Left in the record is the CDR3 DNA by itself, 45 bases read in frame from the first base. Based on the germline V gene, the CDR1 and CDR2 sequences are MNHEY and SVGAGI. At the junction V is shortened by 4 bases and J by 5 bases, with 14 bases in between.